A single sample gave rise to the 21 T cell receptor beta chains below, sequenced in a study of neurological immune-mediated disorders. TCRdb ran MiXCR on the 5' RACE reads and lists one entry per CDR3 protein. The sample lists about 27,000 distinct CDR3 sequences, roughly 21% occurring once. What was sequenced was PBMCs. Receptor source: a woman aged 55-69 years in good health.

The table lists this clonotype with many counts. The V gene is TRBV28, the J gene TRBJ2-2, with D perhaps TRBD2 (6 bases). The CDR3 contains 15 residues. The germline V gene has CDR1 MDHEN and CDR2 SYDVKM. With 4 bases removed from V and 0 bases from J, the gap between germline ends came to 9 bases. The CDR3 loop reads CASSSGGTNTGELFF. The DNA for the CDR3 is TGTGCCAGCAGTTCGGGCGGGACGAACACCGGGGAGCTGTTTTTT.

As to this clonotype: At one end, the junction sequence differs from germline, possibly due to a read error. The rearrangement links TRBV5-5 to TRBJ1-1; no clear D gene. The CDR3 has 13 residues. The germline V gene encodes CDR1 SGHKS and CDR2 YYEKEE (reference sequence). The chain's CDR3 is CVSSLWPGPEAFF. In DNA, the CDR3 is TGTGTCAGCAGCTTATGGCCGGGTCCTGAAGCTTTCTTT. The full variable domain, its missing parts supplied by reference TRBV5-5 and TRBJ1-1, is DAGVTQSPTHLIKTRGQQVTLRCSPISGHKSVSWYQQVLGQGPQFIFQYYEKEERGRGNFPDRFSARQFPNYSSELNVNALLLGDSALYLCVSSLWPGPEAFFGQGTRLTVV.

This clonotype has a count of ten or more. V and J are TRBV20-1 and TRBJ1-2; 7 bases line up with TRBD1. Germline V CDR1 and CDR2: DFQATT, SNEGSKA (reference sequence). This CDR3 is 15 amino acids long. After removal of 0 bases from V and 7 bases from J, the junction contained 11 bases not matched to a gene. CDR3 sequence (DNA): TGCAGTGCTAGAGACCCTAATTCAGGGGGTTCTGGCTACACCTTC. It translates to CSARDPNSGGSGYTF.

The table lists this clonotype with a count of one. The chain joins TRBV5-1 to TRBJ2-3; 9 bases line up with TRBD1. The V gene end was trimmed by 5 bases and the J gene end by 3 bases; junction bases not matched to a gene: 4. Germline V lookup: CDR1 SGHRS, CDR2 YFSETQ. This CDR3 has 14 amino acids. This CDR3 reads CASRSGQGTDTQYF. The CDR3 nucleotides are TGCGCCAGCAGGTCTGGACAGGGGACAGATACGCAGTATTTT.

This clonotype was counted many times. The genes are TRBV28 and TRBJ1-2, with 8 bases fitting TRBD1. Germline lookup yields CDR1 MDHEN and CDR2 SYDVKM. The CDR3 is 15 residues long. V lost 2 bases, J lost 2 bases, and 4 bases stayed unmatched. The CDR3 sequence is CASSLGDRTNYGYTF. The CDR3 nucleotides read TGTGCCAGCAGTTTAGGGGACAGGACCAACTATGGCTACACCTTC.

The V call is TRBV5-1, the J call TRBJ2-1; TRBD1 aligns across 8 bases. The trim removed 4 bases at V and 1 base at J, leaving 4 bases unmatched. CDR3 size: 15 residues. Germline CDR1 and CDR2: SGHRS and YFSETQ. Here the CDR3 DNA reads TGCGCCAGCAGCACGGGACAGGCTTCCTACAATGAGCAGTTCTTC. Translating it yields CASSTGQASYNEQFF.

V is TRBV7-9 and J is TRBJ2-1; unclear D gene. CDR3 size: 12 residues. Looked up from germline, CDR1 is SEHNR and CDR2 is FQNEAQ (reference sequence). The V end was cut by 4 bases, the J end by 10 bases, with 11 bases between. CDR3 region: CASSSAVREQFF. Written as DNA, the CDR3 is TGTGCCAGCAGCTCCGCGGTTCGGGAGCAGTTCTTC. The variable domain in full, completed from reference TRBV7-9 and TRBJ2-1, reads DTGVSQNPRHKITKRGQNVTFRCDPISEHNRLYWYRQTLGQGPEFLTYFQNEAQLEKSRLLSDRFSAERPKGSFSTLEIQRTEQGDSAMYLCASSSAVREQFFGPGTRLTVL.

This clonotype was counted ten times or more. V and J are TRBV6-2 or TRBV6-3 and TRBJ2-6; either TRBD1 or TRBD2 may supply D (5 bases each). Germline V gene data show CDR1 as MNHEY and CDR2 as SVGEGT. This CDR3 spans 17 amino acids. Trimming shortened V by 8 bases and J by 0 bases, and 17 bases separated the two germline ends. This CDR3 reads CASRRGSALSGANVLTF. In nucleotides, the CDR3 is TGTGCCAGCCGTCGGGGCAGCGCCCTCTCTGGGGCCAACGTCCTGACTTTC.

The V gene is TRBV7-9, the J gene TRBJ2-3; 8 bases align to TRBD1. Germline V gene data show CDR1 as SEHNR and CDR2 as FQNEAQ (reference sequence). CDR3 length equals 13 residues. After removal of 5 bases from V and 4 bases from J, the junction contained 2 bases not matched to a gene. As DNA, the CDR3 is TGTGCCAGCAGCCCCAGGGGGCCAGATACGCAGTATTTT. Amino acids: CASSPRGPDTQYF.

This clonotype was observed many times. CDR3 in DNA: TGCGCCAGCAGCTTGAGCCGAGTTGCAGATACGCAGTATTTT. Translation: CASSLSRVADTQYF. The chain recombines TRBV5-1 with TRBJ2-3; D remains ambiguous. This CDR3 is built from 14 residues. Germline assignment: CDR1 SGHRS and CDR2 YFSETQ. The V gene lost 1 base and the J gene lost 4 bases, with 10 bases spanning the gap.

This clonotype was seen repeatedly, ten times or more. The chain joins TRBV10-3 to TRBJ2-4; TRBD1 matches 8 bases. CDR3 size: 16 residues. CDR1 and CDR2 from the germline V gene are ENHRY and SYGVKD. The junction had 4 bases not matched to a gene; V was cut back by 2 bases and J by 1 base. CDR3 sequence (DNA): TGTGCCATCAGTGAGATGACAGGGGCGGCCAAAAACATTCAGTACTTC. Its protein product is CAISEMTGAAKNIQYF.

This clonotype was observed a handful of times. The chain carries TRBV27 and TRBJ2-2; the D gene is possibly TRBD1 (6 bases). The V and J ends lost 5 bases and 6 bases respectively, with 16 bases between them. The CDR3 contains 15 residues. The germline V gene has CDR1 MNHEY and CDR2 SMNVEV (reference sequence). Written as DNA, the CDR3 is TGTGCCAGCAGTCCCCTGCCCCGGACAGCCGGGGAGCTGTTTTTT. Protein product: CASSPLPRTAGELFF.

In DNA form, the CDR3 reads TGTGCCAGCAGCTTGGCGCGTGGGTTGAATGAGCAGTTCTTC. Its protein product is CASSLARGLNEQFF. The rearrangement uses TRBV7-9 and TRBJ2-1; D is uncertain. Trimming took 3 bases from V and 7 from J, leaving 13 bases between them. The CDR3 length is 14 residues. CDR1 is SEHNR, CDR2 FQNEAQ, per germline (reference sequence).

The chain couples TRBV7-7 to TRBJ2-3; D not certain. The V gene lost 2 bases and the J gene lost 5 bases, with 14 bases spanning the gap. CDR3 length equals 15 residues. CDR1 SSHAT and CDR2 FNYEAQ come from the germline V gene (reference sequence). CDR3 DNA sequence: TGTGCCAGCAGCTTAAGTTTCGAAAACGGAGATACGCAGTATTTT. This translates into CASSLSFENGDTQYF.

This clonotype was recorded at least ten times. This rearrangement joins TRBV5-1 to TRBJ2-3; 9 bases match TRBD2. The junction had 9 bases not matched to a gene; V was cut back by 4 bases and J by 6 bases. Germline V gives CDR1 SGHRS, CDR2 YFSETQ. There are 15 residues in the CDR3. Here the CDR3 DNA reads TGCGCCAGCAGCCCATGGCTAGCGGGATCGGATACGCAGTATTTT. It encodes CASSPWLAGSDTQYF.

The J gene is TRBJ2-7, the V gene TRBV30; unclear D gene. Trimming removed 3 bases at V and 5 bases at J, with 8 bases between. The CDR3 sequence is 11 residues long. CDR1 is GTSNPN, CDR2 SVGIG, per germline (reference sequence). The CDR3 loop is CAWSGSNEQYF. DNA of the CDR3: TGTGCCTGGAGCGGATCGAACGAGCAGTACTTC.

The sample holds many counts of this clonotype. The chain carries TRBV7-3 and TRBJ2-1, with TRBD2 matching over 9 bases. V shed 3 bases, J shed 5 bases, and the junction held 11 bases outside the gene matches. Germline loops: CDR1 SGHTA, CDR2 FQGTGA. This CDR3 is built from 17 residues. CDR3 coding DNA: TGTGCCAGCAGCTTCTCCGGGACTAGCTATATCCACAATGAGCAGTTCTTC. Protein sequence: CASSFSGTSYIHNEQFF.

This clonotype was counted many times. The rearrangement links TRBV20-1 to TRBJ1-2; D is uncertain. With 6 bases removed from V and 6 bases from J, the gap between germline ends came to 8 bases. Germline lookup yields CDR1 DFQATT and CDR2 SNEGSKA (reference sequence). The CDR3 extends over 10 amino acids. CDR3 residues: CSAREDGYTF. The CDR3 coding sequence is TGCAGTGCGAGGGAGGATGGCTACACCTTC.

This clonotype has a count of ten or more. The CDR3 bases are TGTGCCAGCAGCTCGTATGAGGGAGGCTACACCTTC. This encodes CASSSYEGGYTF. The J gene is TRBJ1-2, the V gene TRBV7-2; D is unclear. Trimming removed 4 bases at V and 8 bases at J, with 11 bases between. The CDR3 runs 12 residues. Looked up from germline, CDR1 is SGHTA and CDR2 is FQGNSA. Together with reference TRBV7-2 and TRBJ1-2, the CDR3 gives the full variable domain: GAGVSQSPSNKVTEKGKDVELRCDPISGHTALYWYRQSLGQGLEFLIYFQGNSAPDKSGLPSDRFSAERTGGSVSTLTIQRTQQEDSAVYLCASSSYEGGYTFGSGTRLTVV.

This clonotype was picked up many times. This chain connects TRBV14 to TRBJ2-7, with TRBD1 matching 11 bases. This CDR3 region has 16 residues. The J segment lost 3 bases and the V segment lost 2 bases, leaving 6 bases of the junction unmatched. From germline, CDR1 is SGHDN and CDR2 FVKESK. Here the CDR3 DNA reads TGTGCCAGCAGCCAACGCGCCGGGACAGGGGGCTACGAGCAGTACTTC. Translating it yields CASSQRAGTGGYEQYF.

The chain uses TRBV5-5 and TRBJ2-5, with a weak D call TRBD1 (6 bases). The CDR3 has 15 residues. Germline assignment: CDR1 SGHKS and CDR2 YYEKEE (reference sequence). Trimming took off 0 bases at V and 2 bases at J, with 11 bases between the two ends. This chain's CDR3 is CASSLGQADQETQYF. CDR3 DNA: TGTGCCAGCAGCTTGGGACAGGCAGATCAAGAGACCCAGTACTTC.